This T cell receptor beta chain appears in the sequencing data of a study of blood T cell repertoires in COVID-19. Study as a whole: The samples span acute and convalescent COVID-19 from the United States, Italy and Spain.

The V end lost 6 bases, the J end lost 3 bases, and 9 bases lay between the germline ends. The CDR3 has 12 residues. Remarks on this clone: Other DNA sequences of this sample code for an identical CDR3.

This table comes from immunoSEQ multiplex PCR, and its TCRdb copy is limited to in-frame clones, with some not included. The sample includes about 210,000 clones, 70% to 90% of them seen just once. In Cohort 3, a recovered donor had either two negative PCRs, clearance, or symptom resolution. Material: PBMCs or T cells enriched from blood (not recorded which). V usage is TRBV12-3 or TRBV12-4 and J usage is TRBJ2-7; D is unclear. The clonotype originates from a woman aged 18-29 years who had recovered from COVID-19. The CDR3 is CASSLSGYEQYF. DNA for the CDR3: TGTGCCAGCAGCCTTAGTGGCTACGAGCAGTACTTC.